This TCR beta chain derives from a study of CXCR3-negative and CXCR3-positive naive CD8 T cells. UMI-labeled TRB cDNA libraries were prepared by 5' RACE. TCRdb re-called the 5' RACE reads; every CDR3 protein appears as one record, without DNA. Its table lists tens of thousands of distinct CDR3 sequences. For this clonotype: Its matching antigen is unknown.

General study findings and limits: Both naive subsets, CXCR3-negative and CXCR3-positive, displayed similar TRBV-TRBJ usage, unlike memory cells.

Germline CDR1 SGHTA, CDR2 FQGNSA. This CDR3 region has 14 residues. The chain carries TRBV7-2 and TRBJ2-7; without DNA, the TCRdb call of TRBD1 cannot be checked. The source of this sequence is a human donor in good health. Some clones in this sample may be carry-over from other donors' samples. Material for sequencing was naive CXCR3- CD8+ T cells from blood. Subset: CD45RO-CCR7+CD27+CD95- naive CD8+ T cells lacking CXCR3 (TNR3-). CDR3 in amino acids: CASSYGGTNYEQYF.